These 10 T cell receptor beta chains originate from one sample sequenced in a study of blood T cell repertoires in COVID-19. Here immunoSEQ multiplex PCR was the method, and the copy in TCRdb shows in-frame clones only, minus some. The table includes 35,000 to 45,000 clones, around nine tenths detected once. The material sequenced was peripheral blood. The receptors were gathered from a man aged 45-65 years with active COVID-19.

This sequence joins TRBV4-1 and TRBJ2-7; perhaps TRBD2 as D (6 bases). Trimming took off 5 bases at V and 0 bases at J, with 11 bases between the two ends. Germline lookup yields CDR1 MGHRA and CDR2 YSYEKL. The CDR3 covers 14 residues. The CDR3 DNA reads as TGCGCCAGCAGCATTTTAGCGGTCTCCTACGAGCAGTACTTC. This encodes CASSILAVSYEQYF.

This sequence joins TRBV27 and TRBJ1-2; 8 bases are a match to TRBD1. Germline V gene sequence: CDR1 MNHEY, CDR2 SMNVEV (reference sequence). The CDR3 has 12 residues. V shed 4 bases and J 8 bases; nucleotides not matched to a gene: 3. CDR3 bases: TGTGCCAGCAGTTCACAGGGGGGCGGCTACACCTTC. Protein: CASSSQGGGYTF.

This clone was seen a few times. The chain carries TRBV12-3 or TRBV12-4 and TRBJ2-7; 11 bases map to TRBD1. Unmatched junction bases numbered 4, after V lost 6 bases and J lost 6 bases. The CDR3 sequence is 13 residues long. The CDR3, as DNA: TGTGCCAGCAGCACGGGACAGGGGGTCGAGCAGTACTTC. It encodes CASSTGQGVEQYF.

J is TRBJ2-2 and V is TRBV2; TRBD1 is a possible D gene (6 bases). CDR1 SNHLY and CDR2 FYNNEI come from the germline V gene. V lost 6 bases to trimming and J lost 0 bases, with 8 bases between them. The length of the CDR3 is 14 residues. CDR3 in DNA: TGTGCCAGCAGACGGACAGCGAACACCGGGGAGCTGTTTTTT. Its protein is CASRRTANTGELFF.

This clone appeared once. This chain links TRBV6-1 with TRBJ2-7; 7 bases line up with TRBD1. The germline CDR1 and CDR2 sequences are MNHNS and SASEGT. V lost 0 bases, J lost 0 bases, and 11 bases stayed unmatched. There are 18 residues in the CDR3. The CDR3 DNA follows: TGTGCCAGCAGTGAAGCGACAGGGTTATACCCTTACTCCTACGAGCAGTACTTC. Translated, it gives CASSEATGLYPYSYEQYF.

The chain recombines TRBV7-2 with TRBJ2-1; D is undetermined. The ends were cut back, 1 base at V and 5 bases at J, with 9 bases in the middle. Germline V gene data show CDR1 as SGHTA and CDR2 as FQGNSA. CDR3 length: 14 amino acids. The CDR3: CASSLVPTNNEQFF. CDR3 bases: TGTGCCAGCAGCTTAGTCCCCACAAACAATGAGCAGTTCTTC.

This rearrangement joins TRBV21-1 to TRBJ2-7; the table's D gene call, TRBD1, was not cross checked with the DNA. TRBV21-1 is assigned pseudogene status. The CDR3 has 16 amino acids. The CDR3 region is CASSKGRGDRPEEQYF. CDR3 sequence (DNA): TGTGCCAGCAGCAAAGGCCGCGGGGACAGGCCGGAGGAGCAGTACTTC.

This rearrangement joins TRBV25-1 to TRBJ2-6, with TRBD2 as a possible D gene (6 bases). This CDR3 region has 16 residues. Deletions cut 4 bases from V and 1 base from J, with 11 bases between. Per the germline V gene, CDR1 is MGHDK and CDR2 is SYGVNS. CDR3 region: CASSGEGRSGANVLTF. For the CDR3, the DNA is TGTGCCAGCAGTGGAGAGGGGAGGTCTGGGGCCAACGTCCTGACTTTC.

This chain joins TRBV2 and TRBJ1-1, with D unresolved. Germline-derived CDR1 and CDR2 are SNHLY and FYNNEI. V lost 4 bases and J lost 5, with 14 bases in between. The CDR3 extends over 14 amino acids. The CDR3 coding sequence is TGTGCCAGCAGTGCATCGGGCAGAGGGACTGAAGCTTTCTTT. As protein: CASSASGRGTEAFF.

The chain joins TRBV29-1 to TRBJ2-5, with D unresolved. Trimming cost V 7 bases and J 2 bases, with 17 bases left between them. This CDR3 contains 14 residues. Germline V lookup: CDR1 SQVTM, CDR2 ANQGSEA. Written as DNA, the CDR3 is TGCAGCGGGAAGGTGGCAGGAACACAAGAGACCCAGTACTTC. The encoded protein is CSGKVAGTQETQYF.